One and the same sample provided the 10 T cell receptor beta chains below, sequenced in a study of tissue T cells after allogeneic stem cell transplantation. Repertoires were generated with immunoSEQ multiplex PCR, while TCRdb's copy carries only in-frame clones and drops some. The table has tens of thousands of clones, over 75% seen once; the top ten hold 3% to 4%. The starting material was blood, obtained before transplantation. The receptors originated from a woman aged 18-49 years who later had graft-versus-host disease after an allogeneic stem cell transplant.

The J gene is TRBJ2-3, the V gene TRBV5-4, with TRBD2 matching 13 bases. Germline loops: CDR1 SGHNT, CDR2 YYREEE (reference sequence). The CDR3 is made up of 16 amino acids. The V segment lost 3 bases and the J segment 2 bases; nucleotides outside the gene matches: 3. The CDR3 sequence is CASSSGLAGLTDTQYF. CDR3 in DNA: TGTGCCAGCAGCTCGGGACTAGCGGGGCTCACAGATACGCAGTATTTT.

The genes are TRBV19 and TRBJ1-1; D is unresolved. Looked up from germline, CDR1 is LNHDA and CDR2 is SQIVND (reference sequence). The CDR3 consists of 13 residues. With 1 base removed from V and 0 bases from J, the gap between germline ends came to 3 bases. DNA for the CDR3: TGTGCCAGTAGTATAGGCATGAACACTGAAGCTTTCTTT. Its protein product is CASSIGMNTEAFF.

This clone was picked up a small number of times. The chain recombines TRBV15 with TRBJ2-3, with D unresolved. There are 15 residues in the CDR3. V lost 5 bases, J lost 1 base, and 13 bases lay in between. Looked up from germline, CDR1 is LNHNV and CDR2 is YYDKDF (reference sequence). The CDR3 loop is CATSGQTYGTDTQYF. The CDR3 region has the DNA TGTGCCACCAGCGGGCAGACTTACGGCACAGATACGCAGTATTTT.

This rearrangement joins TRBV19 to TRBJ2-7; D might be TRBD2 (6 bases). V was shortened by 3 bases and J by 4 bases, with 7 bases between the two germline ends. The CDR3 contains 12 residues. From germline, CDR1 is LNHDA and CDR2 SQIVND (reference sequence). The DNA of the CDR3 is TGTGCCAGTAGTATCGGGGGATACGAGCAGTACTTC. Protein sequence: CASSIGGYEQYF.

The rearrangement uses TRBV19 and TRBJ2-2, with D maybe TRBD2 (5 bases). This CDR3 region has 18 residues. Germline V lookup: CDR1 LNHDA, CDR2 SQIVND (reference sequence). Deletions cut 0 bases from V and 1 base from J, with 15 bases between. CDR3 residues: CASSIDREGAENTGELFF. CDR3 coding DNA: TGTGCCAGTAGTATAGATAGAGAGGGAGCGGAGAACACCGGGGAGCTGTTTTTT.

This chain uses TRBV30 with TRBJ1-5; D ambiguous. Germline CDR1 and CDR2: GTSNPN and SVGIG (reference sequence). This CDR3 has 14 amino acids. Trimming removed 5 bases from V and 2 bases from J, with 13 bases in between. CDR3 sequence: CAWASQRGNQPQHF. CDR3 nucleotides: TGTGCCTGGGCGTCTCAGAGAGGCAATCAGCCCCAGCATTTT.

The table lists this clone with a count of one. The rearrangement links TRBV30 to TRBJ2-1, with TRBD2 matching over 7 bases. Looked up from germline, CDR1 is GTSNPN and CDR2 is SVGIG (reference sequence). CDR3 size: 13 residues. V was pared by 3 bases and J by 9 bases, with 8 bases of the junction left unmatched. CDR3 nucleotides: TGTGCCTGGAGAGGAACTAGCGTGGGTGAGCAGTTCTTC. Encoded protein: CAWRGTSVGEQFF.

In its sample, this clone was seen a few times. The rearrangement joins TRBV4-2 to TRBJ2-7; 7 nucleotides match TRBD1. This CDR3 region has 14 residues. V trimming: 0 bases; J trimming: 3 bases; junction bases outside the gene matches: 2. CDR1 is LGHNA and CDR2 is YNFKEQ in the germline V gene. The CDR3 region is CASSQDAGGYEQYF. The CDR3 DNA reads TGTGCCAGCAGCCAAGATGCAGGGGGCTACGAGCAGTACTTC.

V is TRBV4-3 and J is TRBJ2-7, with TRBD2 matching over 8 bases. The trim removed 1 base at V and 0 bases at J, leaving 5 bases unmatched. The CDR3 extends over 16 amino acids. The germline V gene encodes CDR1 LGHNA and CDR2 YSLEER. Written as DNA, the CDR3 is TGCGCCAGCAGCCAAGTGACTAGCGTGAGCTCCTACGAGCAGTACTTC. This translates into CASSQVTSVSSYEQYF.

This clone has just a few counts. The CDR3 DNA reads as TGTGCCAGTAGTATTCAAAACAGGGGGTCCGATCAGCCCCAGCATTTT. Translating it yields CASSIQNRGSDQPQHF. The gene calls are TRBV19 and TRBJ1-5; 8 bases map to TRBD1. Germline lookup yields CDR1 LNHDA and CDR2 SQIVND (reference sequence). The CDR3 length is 16 residues. V lost 3 bases, J lost 5 bases, and 9 bases stayed unmatched.